The next 20 T cell receptor beta chains were all read from a single sample in a study of blood T cell repertoires in COVID-19 (dated by TCRdb to the early 2020s). Library prep was done by the immunoSEQ multiplex PCR assay. This is the immuneACCESS table as TCRdb keeps it, with only in-frame sequences that have V and J called. A part of the clones is gone; compared with another copy, unresolved V genes explain less than half, and the rest is unexplained. The sample data list 350,000 or so clones, and 70% to 90% of these were observed just once. The biggest ten clones account for less than 11% of the sample. The source material was peripheral blood. The receptors come from a woman aged 30 to 39 with COVID-19, enrolled during active disease.

J is TRBJ2-2 and V is TRBV11-3; TRBD2 matches 10 bases. CDR1 SGHNT and CDR2 YENEEA come from the germline V gene. V was clipped by 3 bases and J by 4 bases; unmatched bases: 2. The CDR3 runs 15 residues. The CDR3 protein is CASSFSGRATGELFF. Written as DNA, the CDR3 is TGTGCCAGCAGCTTCAGCGGGAGGGCCACCGGGGAGCTGTTTTTT.

This chain uses TRBV6-6 with TRBJ2-2, with D maybe TRBD1 (6 bases). Germline V CDR1 and CDR2: MNHNY, SVGAGI (reference sequence). The V and J ends lost 6 bases and 1 base respectively, with 12 bases between them. The CDR3 has 15 residues. The CDR3: CASRGGRGNTGELFF. The CDR3 bases are TGTGCCAGCAGAGGGGGAAGGGGGAACACCGGGGAGCTGTTTTTT.

The chain couples TRBV7-2 to TRBJ1-1; 8 bases agree with TRBD1. The CDR3 covers 18 residues. Trimming took 4 bases from V and 8 from J; bases not matched to a gene: 21. Per germline, CDR1 SGHTA and CDR2 FQGNSA. As DNA, the CDR3 is TGTGCCAGCAGCTCCCCAACCCCACCCTTTCAGGGGGCCTCCGAAGCTTTCTTT. This encodes CASSSPTPPFQGASEAFF.

The rearrangement uses TRBV27 and TRBJ1-1; no clear D gene. Germline V gene lookup returns CDR1 MNHEY and CDR2 SMNVEV (reference sequence). This CDR3 is 13 amino acids long. The ends were cut back, 7 bases at V and 7 bases at J, with 16 bases in the middle. CDR3 DNA sequence: TGTGCCAGCACTTCTGGACTGTTCAGTGAAGCTTTCTTT. Its protein product is CASTSGLFSEAFF.

This chain joins TRBV6-6 and TRBJ2-7, with D maybe TRBD1 (5 bases). With 1 base removed from V and 3 bases from J, the gap between germline ends came to 13 bases. The germline gives CDR1 MNHNY, CDR2 SVGAGI (reference sequence). This CDR3 comprises 15 residues. This CDR3 reads CASSYLVGVDYEQYF. The CDR3 nucleotides read TGTGCCAGCAGTTACTTGGTAGGGGTCGACTACGAGCAGTACTTC.

This chain links TRBV4-1 with TRBJ1-1; D might be TRBD1 (5 bases). V was shortened by 4 bases and J by 8 bases, with 14 bases between the two germline ends. CDR3 length: 13 residues. Germline V gene lookup returns CDR1 MGHRA and CDR2 YSYEKL. The CDR3 nucleotides read TGCGCCAGCAGCCCGACACAGGCCTCCGAAGCTTTCTTT. Translation: CASSPTQASEAFF.

This clone was recorded once. The chain has TRBV5-1 and TRBJ2-3; 8 bases fit TRBD1. Trimming removed 3 bases from V and 2 bases from J; junction bases left unmatched: 5. This CDR3 comprises 15 residues. CDR1 SGHRS and CDR2 YFSETQ come from the germline V gene. CDR3 residues: CASSSTGVDTDTQYF. The CDR3 DNA reads as TGCGCCAGCAGCTCGACAGGGGTAGACACAGATACGCAGTATTTT. The full variable domain, its missing parts supplied by reference TRBV5-1 and TRBJ2-3, is KAGVTQTPRYLIKTRGQQVTLSCSPISGHRSVSWYQQTPGQGLQFLFEYFSETQRNKGNFPGRFSGRQFSNSRSEMNVSTLELGDSALYLCASSSTGVDTDTQYFGPGTRLTVL.

The J gene is TRBJ1-1, the V gene TRBV3-1 (or the pseudogene TRBV3-2); perhaps TRBD1 as D (5 bases). This CDR3 contains 14 residues. V lost 5 bases and J 2 bases, leaving 12 bases between the germline ends. The germline gives CDR1 LGHDT, CDR2 YNNKEL (reference sequence). The CDR3 spells CASSSRGLNTEAFF. Here the CDR3 DNA reads TGTGCCAGCAGCAGCCGGGGACTAAACACTGAAGCTTTCTTT.

V and J are TRBV7-6 and TRBJ1-5; D perhaps matches TRBD1 (5 bases). The CDR3 runs 17 residues. V was cut by 1 base and J by 5 bases, with 18 bases left in between. CDR1 and CDR2 (germline): SGHVS, FNYEAQ. As DNA, the CDR3 is TGTGCCAGCAGCTTAGGAGTCCGGCAGGGTGGAGATCAGCCCCAGCATTTT. This translates into CASSLGVRQGGDQPQHF.

This chain joins TRBV6-5 and TRBJ2-7; D perhaps matches TRBD1 (6 bases). Germline loops: CDR1 MNHEY, CDR2 SVGAGI. The CDR3 length is 13 residues. V was shortened by 8 bases and J by 1 base, with 12 bases between the two germline ends. CDR3 residues: CASGRTVSYEQYF. CDR3 sequence (DNA): TGTGCCAGCGGAAGGACAGTGTCCTACGAGCAGTACTTC.

V usage is TRBV7-3 and J usage is TRBJ2-7; possibly TRBD1 for D (5 bases). V dropped 0 bases and J dropped 3 bases, with 15 bases sitting between them. From germline, CDR1 is SGHTA and CDR2 FQGTGA. CDR3 size: 16 residues. The CDR3 protein is CASSLTWAGSSYEQYF. The CDR3 region has the DNA TGTGCCAGCAGCTTAACGTGGGCAGGGTCAAGCTACGAGCAGTACTTC.

The rearrangement joins TRBV5-1 to TRBJ1-2; 7 bases line up with TRBD1. The CDR3 spans 14 residues. Germline CDR1 SGHRS, CDR2 YFSETQ. Losses at the gene ends were 4 bases for V and 0 bases for J; bases not matched to a gene: 3. The CDR3 sequence is CASSPGTANYGYTF. The CDR3 region has the DNA TGCGCCAGCAGCCCGGGGACAGCTAACTATGGCTACACCTTC.

The CDR3 DNA sequence: TGTGCCAGCAGGCCCGGGACAGGGTATGGGGCCAACGTCCTGACTTTC. Protein: CASRPGTGYGANVLTF. The genes are TRBV28 and TRBJ2-6; 9 positions match TRBD1. V shed 6 bases and J 3 bases; nucleotides not matched to a gene: 6. The germline V gene encodes CDR1 MDHEN and CDR2 SYDVKM. CDR3 length equals 16 residues.

A word on this clone: The same CDR3 arises from other DNA sequences in this sample as well. The chain uses TRBV19 and TRBJ1-4, with D possibly TRBD1 on 5 matching bases. The CDR3 is 14 residues long. V was clipped by 6 bases and J by 1 base, with 9 bases between them. Looked up from germline, CDR1 is LNHDA and CDR2 is SQIVND (reference sequence). DNA of the CDR3: TGTGCCAGTAGCCCTACAGGAACTAATGAAAAACTGTTTTTT. This encodes CASSPTGTNEKLFF.

This clone has only a few counts. This sequence joins TRBV6-5 and TRBJ2-7; TRBD2 is a possible D gene (6 bases). CDR1 and CDR2 (germline): MNHEY, SVGAGI. The length of the CDR3 is 15 residues. The germline V and J ends were trimmed by 0 bases and 4 bases, with 13 bases remaining between them. CDR3 sequence (DNA): TGTGCCAGCAGTTACTCAAGGCTAGCGCCTTACGAGCAGTACTTC. It specifies CASSYSRLAPYEQYF.

J is TRBJ1-2 and V is TRBV6-5; D possibly corresponds to TRBD1 (5 bases). CDR3 length: 14 residues. Between the trimmed V and J ends, which lost 6 bases and 2 bases, there was a span of 13 bases. The germline CDR1 and CDR2 sequences are MNHEY and SVGAGI. The CDR3 spells CASRDGDRNYGYTF. Written as DNA, the CDR3 is TGTGCCAGCAGAGACGGAGACAGAAACTATGGCTACACCTTC.

The V and J genes are TRBV20-1 and TRBJ2-1; D perhaps matches TRBD1 (6 bases). The germline V gene has CDR1 DFQATT and CDR2 SNEGSKA (reference sequence). The CDR3 has 10 residues. The CDR3 DNA reads as TGCAGCCCCCAGGGGAATGAGCAGTTCTTC. This encodes CSPQGNEQFF.

This chain connects TRBV4-1 to TRBJ1-4; D may be TRBD1 (6 bases). The V gene lost 0 bases and the J gene lost 8 bases, with 16 bases spanning the gap. Germline CDR1 is MGHRA and CDR2 is YSYEKL. The CDR3 sequence is 16 residues long. The CDR3 loop reads CASSQDPGGPGEKLFF. The CDR3 DNA follows: TGCGCCAGCAGCCAAGATCCGGGGGGGCCGGGGGAAAAACTGTTTTTT.

The chain employs TRBV6-5 and TRBJ2-2, with a weak D call TRBD2 (6 bases). This CDR3 is 15 amino acids long. V was trimmed by 0 bases and J by 6 bases, leaving 11 bases between them. Germline CDR1 is MNHEY and CDR2 is SVGAGI. Written as DNA, the CDR3 is TGTGCCAGCAGTTACTCGATGTCGGGAGCCGGGGAGCTGTTTTTT. Protein sequence: CASSYSMSGAGELFF.

This clone showed up just once. The rearrangement links TRBV7-3 to TRBJ1-1; TRBD1 matches 9 bases. V dropped 5 bases and J dropped 3; count of bases not matched to a gene: 7. The germline CDR1 and CDR2 sequences are SGHTA and FQGTGA. The CDR3 consists of 15 residues. CDR3 bases: TGTGCCAGCAGCCCAACACAGGGGGCATACACTGAAGCTTTCTTT. Translating gives CASSPTQGAYTEAFF.